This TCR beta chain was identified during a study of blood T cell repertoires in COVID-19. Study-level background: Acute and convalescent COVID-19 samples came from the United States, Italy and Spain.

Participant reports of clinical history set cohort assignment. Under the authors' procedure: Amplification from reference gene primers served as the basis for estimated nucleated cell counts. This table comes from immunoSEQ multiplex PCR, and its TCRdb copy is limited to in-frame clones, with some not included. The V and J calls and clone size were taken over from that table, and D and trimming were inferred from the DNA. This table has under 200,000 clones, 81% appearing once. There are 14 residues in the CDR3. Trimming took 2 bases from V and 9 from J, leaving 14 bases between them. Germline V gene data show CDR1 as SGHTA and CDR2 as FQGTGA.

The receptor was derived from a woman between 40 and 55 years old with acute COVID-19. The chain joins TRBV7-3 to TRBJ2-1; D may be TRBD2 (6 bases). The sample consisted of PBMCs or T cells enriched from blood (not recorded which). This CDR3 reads CASSLGRTTGEQFF. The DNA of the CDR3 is TGTGCCAGCAGCTTAGGTAGGACTACAGGTGAGCAGTTCTTC.